This entry is about one T cell receptor beta chain. Its antigen is currently unknown. The data stem from a study of regulatory T cells in long-lasting Graves disease. Study-level background: Treatment with antithyroid drugs for over 5 years, together with positive TSH receptor antibodies, meant persistent Graves' disease. Study observations and caveats: Since the sample size was small, accuracy may have been reduced. There were preferences for TRBV28, TRBJ1-2 and TRBJ2-5 in persistent disease.

The V and J ends lost 6 bases and 6 bases respectively, with 12 bases between them. The CDR3 is 13 amino acids. Germline V gene sequence: CDR1 SNHLY, CDR2 FYNNEI. Libraries of TCR beta came from iRepertoire HTBI primers plus Arm-PCR of CDR3 regions. MiXCR was run by TCRdb on the multiplex PCR reads, yielding one entry per CDR3 protein. Of 400,000 to 500,000 distinct CDR3 sequences listed, around a fifth are singletons. This sample's time point: persistent/refractory GD, antithyroid drugs over 5 years with positive TRAb. RNA from PBMCs was the source of the TCR library. A blood draw put about 9 milliliters of peripheral blood into EDTA tubes.

The sequence derives from a female donor with Graves disease. V gene TRBV2 combines with J gene TRBJ2-1; possibly TRBD2 for D (5 bases). The sequences come from peripheral blood mononuclear cells (PBMCs), collected when the disease was refractory, from a patient treated with antithyroid drugs. CDR3 DNA: TGTGCCAGCAGGGTACTAGTTCCCAATGAGCAGTTCTTC. This sequence encodes CASRVLVPNEQFF.